This T cell receptor (beta chain) was sequenced in a study of identical twins. There are many counts of this clonotype. MiXCR, run by TCRdb on the 5' RACE reads, gives a single entry per CDR3 protein. This table has roughly 690,000 distinct CDR3 sequences, 6% to 6.5% appearing once. CDR3 size: 14 residues. The V end was cut by 3 bases, the J end by 2 bases, with 11 bases between. The chain joins TRBV12-3 or TRBV12-4 to TRBJ2-7, with a tentative D call TRBD1 (5 bases). This TCR derives from a man between 18 and 35 years old in good health. The sequenced sample was naive T cells sorted from blood. The CDR3 reads CASSFDSRAYEQYF. DNA of the CDR3: TGTGCCAGCAGTTTCGACAGTAGAGCCTACGAGCAGTACTTC.